The clone carrying this TCR beta chain has ten or more counts. Its antigen is unidentified. This entry is derived from a study of read filtering for tumor transcriptome and immune sequencing. For the study at large: By R-ISS, stages I, II and III held around 8, 15 and 7 patients. After DNase treatment, RNA was made into whole-transcriptome libraries. Study results and limitations: The sorted CD138-negative fraction was a mixed bone marrow immune population, not purified T cells.

The CDR3 has 15 amino acids. Trimming took 7 bases from V and 6 from J, leaving 21 bases between them. Germline loops: CDR1 SGHKS, CDR2 YYEKEE (reference sequence). From 300 to 400 ng of RNA, a library with molecular barcoded alpha/delta and beta/gamma adaptors was made. TCRdb recomputed calls from the reads with MiXCR, one row per CDR3 protein. The table lists 130,000 or so distinct CDR3 sequences, 13% of them singletons, with around 8.2% in the top ten. This clonotype originated in a donor aged 40 or older with multiple myeloma. The chain combines TRBV5-5 with TRBJ2-3; maybe TRBD2 (6 bases). The sample was a population of CD138-negative cells sorted from bone marrow. The CDR3 sequence: CASSPEGAGFDTQYF. The CDR3 coding sequence is TGTGCCAGCTCCCCGGAGGGTGCGGGATTTGATACGCAGTATTTT.